Shown below are 25 T cell receptor beta chains from a single sample sequenced in a study of CD8+ T cells in alopecia areata. Isolated RNA was reverse transcribed into cDNA used as the sequencing template. Sequencing used immunoSEQ multiplex PCR; TCRdb keeps in-frame clones, though not all of them. This table holds under 130,000 clones, 70% to 90% found once. Treatment meaning: oral pan-JAK inhibitor, 5-10 mg twice daily. Specimen: CD8+ T cells sorted from blood, collected at approximately week 30, from a patient treated with tofacitinib. The receptors were sampled from a human donor with alopecia areata.

This chain connects TRBV7-9 to TRBJ2-3; D is perhaps TRBD1 or TRBD2 (5 bases each). Trimming left V 5 bases short and J 0 bases short, with 9 bases between. Germline loops: CDR1 SEHNR, CDR2 FQNEAQ (reference sequence). There are 14 residues in the CDR3. The CDR3 is CASSREGSTDTQYF. The CDR3 DNA reads TGTGCCAGCAGCCGAGAGGGGAGCACAGATACGCAGTATTTT.

The V call is TRBV6-1, the J call TRBJ1-1; D not resolved. The CDR3 is made up of 12 amino acids. Trimming shortened V by 4 bases and J by 2 bases, and 5 bases separated the two germline ends. CDR1 and CDR2 from the germline V gene are MNHNS and SASEGT. CDR3 loop: CASSGPNTEAFF. For the CDR3, the DNA is TGTGCCAGCAGTGGACCAAACACTGAAGCTTTCTTT.

The chain has TRBV29-1 and TRBJ2-3; TRBD2 is a possible D gene (5 bases). In germline, CDR1 is SQVTM, CDR2 ANQGSEA. The CDR3 loop spans 12 amino acids. Trimming cost V 4 bases and J 0 bases, with 5 bases left between them. The CDR3 here is CSVGTSTDTQYF. The CDR3 DNA reads as TGCAGCGTTGGGACTAGCACAGATACGCAGTATTTT.

The chain is built from TRBV23-1 and TRBJ1-4; the D is unclear. Being an ORF, TRBV23-1 has a function that is uncertain. V was clipped by 7 bases and J by 8 bases, with 11 bases between them. The length of the CDR3 is 12 residues. The CDR3 loop reads CASTKLREKLFF. The CDR3 DNA is TGCGCCAGCACCAAATTACGGGAAAAACTGTTTTTT.

V and J are TRBV7-8 and TRBJ2-1; D is possibly TRBD1 (6 bases). V shed 5 bases and J shed 7 bases, with 27 bases lying between them. The CDR3 has 18 residues. Germline assignment: CDR1 SGHVS and CDR2 FQNEAQ. The CDR3 sequence: CASSPGVLGSHVLNEQFF. The CDR3 DNA is TGTGCCAGCAGCCCAGGGGTCCTAGGTAGCCATGTATTGAATGAGCAGTTCTTC.

The chain recombines TRBV6-5 with TRBJ2-7, with D possibly being TRBD1 (6 bases). Germline CDR1 MNHEY, CDR2 SVGAGI. CDR3 size: 16 residues. The germline V and J ends were trimmed by 0 bases and 2 bases, with 14 bases remaining between them. The CDR3 reads CASSYSRDRPTYEQYF. In DNA, the CDR3 is TGTGCCAGCAGTTACTCAAGAGACAGGCCCACCTACGAGCAGTACTTC.

The table lists this clone with a few counts. The chain is built from TRBV19 and TRBJ2-7, with 8 bases aligning to TRBD2. The CDR3 totals 14 residues. The J segment lost 0 bases and the V segment lost 4 bases, leaving 2 bases of the junction unmatched. CDR1 is LNHDA and CDR2 is SQIVND in the germline V gene (reference sequence). CDR3 in amino acids: CASSSGTSSYEQYF. DNA of the CDR3: TGTGCCAGTAGTAGTGGGACTAGCTCCTACGAGCAGTACTTC. Together with reference TRBV19 and TRBJ2-7, the CDR3 gives the full variable domain: DGGITQSPKYLFRKEGQNVTLSCEQNLNHDAMYWYRQDPGQGLRLIYYSQIVNDFQKGDIAEGYSVSREKKESFPLTVTSAQKNPTAFYLCASSSGTSSYEQYFGPGTRLTVT.

The rearrangement joins TRBV13 to TRBJ2-1; D call uncertain. The CDR3 extends over 13 amino acids. Between the trimmed V and J ends, which lost 5 bases and 7 bases, there was a span of 12 bases. CDR1 and CDR2 from the germline V gene are PRHDT and FYEKMQ (reference sequence). CDR3 amino acids: CASSGLDGNEQFF. As DNA, the CDR3 is TGTGCCAGCAGCGGCCTGGACGGGAATGAGCAGTTCTTC.

This clone came up a few times. The chain joins TRBV11-2 to TRBJ2-7; the D is unclear. Germline CDR1 reads SGHAT; CDR2 reads FQNNGV. Deletions cut 1 base from V and 0 bases from J, with 13 bases between. This CDR3 spans 16 amino acids. CDR3 protein: CASSLGPNKSSYEQYF. In DNA form, the CDR3 reads TGTGCCAGCAGCTTAGGACCTAATAAGAGCTCCTACGAGCAGTACTTC.

The chain uses TRBV29-1 and TRBJ2-1; 9 bases are shared with TRBD2. With 4 bases clipped from V and 7 bases from J, the junction kept 2 bases outside the gene matches. The CDR3 length is 12 residues. The germline CDR1 and CDR2 sequences are SQVTM and ANQGSEA. The CDR3 protein is CSVGGLANEQFF. DNA of the CDR3: TGCAGCGTTGGGGGACTAGCAAATGAGCAGTTCTTC.

This clone was detected a few times. CDR3 sequence reads: CASSYVAGGGETQYF. CDR3 nucleotides: TGTGCCAGCAGTTACGTGGCGGGAGGAGGAGAGACCCAGTACTTC. The V call is TRBV6-5, the J call TRBJ2-5, with TRBD2 matching 8 bases. Germline values: CDR1 MNHEY, CDR2 SVGAGI. After removal of 2 bases from V and 4 bases from J, the junction contained 6 bases not matched to a gene. The CDR3 contains 15 residues.

The CDR3 bases are TGTGCCAGCAGCCCTGCCCAGGGGGCCAATAATGAGCAGTTCTTC. Translated, it gives CASSPAQGANNEQFF. V and J are TRBV7-9 and TRBJ2-1; 8 bases are shared with TRBD1. V gave up 5 bases and J gave up 7 bases; unmatched junction bases: 10. CDR1 and CDR2 (germline): SEHNR, FQNEAQ (reference sequence). This CDR3 comprises 15 residues.

This chain uses TRBV29-1 with TRBJ2-1; TRBD2 might be the D (5 bases). V lost 7 bases, J lost 7 bases, and 8 bases lay in between. Germline-derived CDR1 and CDR2 are SQVTM and ANQGSEA. This CDR3 contains 10 residues. As DNA, the CDR3 is TGCAGCGGCGGAGGTAATGAGCAGTTCTTC. Translation gives CSGGGNEQFF.

V gene TRBV7-8 combines with J gene TRBJ2-7, with D maybe TRBD2 (5 bases). The germline gives CDR1 SGHVS, CDR2 FQNEAQ. CDR3 length: 15 residues. The V end was cut by 0 bases, the J end by 3 bases, with 12 bases between. This chain's CDR3 is CASSLAVVGDYEQYF. The CDR3 nucleotides are TGTGCCAGCAGCTTAGCGGTGGTCGGGGACTACGAGCAGTACTTC.

This chain joins TRBV5-1 and TRBJ2-5; perhaps TRBD2 as D (6 bases). The germline V gene encodes CDR1 SGHRS and CDR2 YFSETQ. V gave up 2 bases and J gave up 0 bases, with 17 bases separating them. The CDR3 has 17 residues. The CDR3 bases are TGCGCCAGCAGCTTCAGCCCTAGCGACCGGTACCAAGAGACCCAGTACTTC. Its translation: CASSFSPSDRYQETQYF.

CDR3 nucleotide sequence: TGTGCCAGCAGCTACGACACCGGGGAGCTGTTTTTT. Translating gives CASSYDTGELFF. The chain has TRBV7-3 and TRBJ2-2; D gene ambiguous. V shed 4 bases and J shed 3 bases, with 3 bases lying between them. This CDR3 has 12 amino acids. Per the germline V gene, CDR1 is SGHTA and CDR2 is FQGTGA. The entire variable domain, with the rest obtained from reference TRBV7-3 and TRBJ2-2, is as follows: GAGVSQTPSNKVTEKGKYVELRCDPISGHTALYWYRQSLGQGPEFLIYFQGTGAADDSGLPNDRFFAVRPEGSVSTLKIQRTERGDSAVYLCASSYDTGELFFGEGSRLTVL.

The rearrangement joins TRBV6-5 to TRBJ2-5; the D is unclear. The CDR3 spans 12 residues. Trimming shortened V by 6 bases and J by 0 bases, and 5 bases separated the two germline ends. CDR1 is MNHEY and CDR2 is SVGAGI in the germline V gene. The CDR3 sequence: CASSFDQETQYF. CDR3 DNA sequence: TGTGCCAGCAGCTTCGACCAAGAGACCCAGTACTTC.

CDR3 residues: CASSFTSGASYNEQFF. The DNA for the CDR3 is TGTGCCAGCAGTTTCACTAGCGGCGCCTCCTACAATGAGCAGTTCTTC. This rearrangement joins TRBV6-5 to TRBJ2-1; 8 bases are a match to TRBD2. Germline loops: CDR1 MNHEY, CDR2 SVGAGI. This CDR3 has 16 amino acids. J gave up 0 bases and V 4 bases, and 5 bases lay outside the gene matches.

V and J are TRBV7-9 and TRBJ1-1; 7 nucleotides line up with TRBD1. Trimming took 4 bases from V and 1 from J; bases not matched to a gene: 3. This CDR3 comprises 14 residues. Germline lookup yields CDR1 SEHNR and CDR2 FQNEAQ (reference sequence). In DNA, the CDR3 is TGTGCCAGCAGCTCGACAGGGCGGAACACTGAAGCTTTCTTT. Encoded protein: CASSSTGRNTEAFF.

The gene calls are TRBV7-3 and TRBJ2-1; D gene uncertain. CDR1 and CDR2 (germline): SGHTA, FQGTGA. Trimming stripped 3 bases from V and 1 base from J, with 10 bases between. The CDR3 is made up of 15 amino acids. The CDR3 loop reads CASSLSPASYNEQFF. CDR3 sequence (DNA): TGTGCCAGCAGCTTGTCCCCGGCATCCTACAATGAGCAGTTCTTC.

The chain employs TRBV7-9 and TRBJ2-3, with D unclear. Trimming removed 4 bases from V and 1 base from J, with 3 bases in between. The CDR3 has 12 residues. Germline V gene lookup returns CDR1 SEHNR and CDR2 FQNEAQ (reference sequence). The CDR3 here is CASSWGTDTQYF. For the CDR3, the DNA is TGTGCCAGCAGCTGGGGCACAGATACGCAGTATTTT.

For the CDR3, the DNA is TGTGCCAGTAGTATTTTCGGGGATCACAATGAGCAGTTCTTC. Its protein is CASSIFGDHNEQFF. The gene calls are TRBV19 and TRBJ2-1; tentatively, D is TRBD2 (5 bases). Trimming shortened V by 3 bases and J by 5 bases, and 11 bases separated the two germline ends. Germline values: CDR1 LNHDA, CDR2 SQIVND (reference sequence). The CDR3 length is 14 residues.

The chain links TRBV7-9 to TRBJ2-5; D unclear. V gave up 5 bases and J gave up 5 bases, with 12 bases separating them. There are 13 residues in the CDR3. The V gene's germline CDR1 is SEHNR and CDR2 FQNEAQ (reference sequence). The CDR3 region is CASSVSSRETQYF. For the CDR3, the DNA is TGTGCCAGCAGCGTATCCTCCCGGGAGACCCAGTACTTC. Full variable domain (rest looked up from reference TRBV7-9 and TRBJ2-5): DTGVSQNPRHKITKRGQNVTFRCDPISEHNRLYWYRQTLGQGPEFLTYFQNEAQLEKSRLLSDRFSAERPKGSFSTLEIQRTEQGDSAMYLCASSVSSRETQYFGPGTRLLVL.

DNA of the CDR3: TGCGCCAGCAGCCACCCAGGGGGGGTCTCCTACGAGCAGTACTTC. It translates to CASSHPGGVSYEQYF. The J gene is TRBJ2-7, the V gene TRBV4-1, with D possibly being TRBD1 or TRBD2 (7 bases each). V lost 3 bases, J lost 0 bases, and 12 bases lay in between. The germline V gene has CDR1 MGHRA and CDR2 YSYEKL. The CDR3 has 15 amino acids.

This clone was detected only a few times. CDR3 sequence reads: CASSPSGASYEQYF. As DNA, the CDR3 is TGTGCCAGCAGCCCTAGCGGGGCCTCCTACGAGCAGTACTTC. The rearrangement joins TRBV7-9 to TRBJ2-7, with 9 nucleotides matching TRBD2. CDR3 length: 14 residues. The germline gives CDR1 SEHNR, CDR2 FQNEAQ (reference sequence). The V and J ends lost 5 bases and 0 bases, in that order; junction bases with no gene match: 2.